A single T cell receptor (beta chain) is shown here with its context. As yet, its antigen is unknown. This sample is drawn from a study of blood T cells in healthy people across ages. Study-wide findings and caveats: Diversity estimated from one million T cells was considered an underestimate.

Germline lookup yields CDR1 SGHRS and CDR2 YFSETQ. The CDR3 runs to 16 residues. V was clipped by 4 bases and J by 0 bases, with 16 bases between them. PCR was performed a second time for about 6 to 12 cycles using a sample-barcoded 5' primer and a J-beta primer mix. TCRdb fed the 5' RACE reads into MiXCR, producing one record per CDR3 protein. The table records hundreds of thousands of distinct CDR3 sequences, 27% of them present only once. These data also featured in a second study, about T cells of mothers and their children.

Sequenced sample: blood. The gene calls are TRBV5-1 and TRBJ2-5; no definite D call. The TCR sequence derives from a boy aged 2 to 10 in good health. The CDR3 DNA reads as TGCGCCAGCAGCGCTGGCCCGGGTTTTTACCAAGAGACCCAGTACTTC. Protein: CASSAGPGFYQETQYF.